The T cell receptor beta chain described here comes from a study of blood T cell repertoires in COVID-19. Germline CDR1 KGHDR, CDR2 SFDVKD. Trimming took off 4 bases at V and 2 bases at J, with 8 bases between the two ends. The CDR3 extends over 14 amino acids. Sequenced by immunoSEQ multiplex PCR; TCRdb stores in-frame clones only, minus some. The sample includes approximately 200,000 clones, less than 90% seen only once; the top ten take approximately 4%. Cohort assignment relied on participant-reported clinical history. The receptor's source is a woman between 25 and 40 years old who had been exposed to COVID-19. Sample: PBMCs or T cells enriched from blood (not recorded which). The J gene is TRBJ2-1, the V gene TRBV24-1; a possible D gene is TRBD2 (5 bases). In nucleotides, the CDR3 is TGTGCCACCAGTGACCCGCGGGCCTACAATGAGCAGTTCTTC. It encodes CATSDPRAYNEQFF.